One sample yielded the 15 T cell receptor beta chains listed below, sequenced in a study of CD8+ T cells in alopecia areata. After isolation, RNA underwent reverse transcription to generate cDNA as the sequencing template. Repertoires were generated with immunoSEQ multiplex PCR, while TCRdb's copy carries only in-frame clones and drops some. The table includes about 180,000 clones, around 51% detected once. Treatment of the sample: oral pan-JAK inhibitor, 5-10 mg twice daily. The input for sequencing was CD8+ T cells sorted from blood, taken around week 54, from a patient treated with tofacitinib. Source of these receptors: a human donor with alopecia areata.

This clone showed up just once. V and J are TRBV6-6 and TRBJ2-7; D remains ambiguous. The CDR3 extends over 15 amino acids. V lost 0 bases, J lost 2 bases, and 11 bases lay in between. Germline V gene lookup returns CDR1 MNHNY and CDR2 SVGAGI (reference sequence). The CDR3 protein is CASSYSSGSTYEQYF. The CDR3 nucleotides are TGTGCCAGCAGTTACTCCTCAGGCTCTACCTACGAGCAGTACTTC.

The rearrangement links TRBV5-6 to TRBJ1-2; D might be TRBD1 (6 bases). The CDR3 has 15 residues. Per germline, CDR1 SGHDT and CDR2 YYEEEE. The V end was cut by 4 bases, the J end by 5 bases, with 18 bases between. This CDR3 is CASSPGGAWEYGYTF. The CDR3 DNA reads TGTGCCAGCAGCCCTGGGGGGGCATGGGAGTATGGCTACACCTTC.

V and J are TRBV6-1 and TRBJ2-7; D not resolved. Germline V gene data show CDR1 as MNHNS and CDR2 as SASEGT. This CDR3 comprises 12 residues. Trimming cost V 10 bases and J 4 bases, with 14 bases left between them. CDR3 nucleotides: TGTGCCACACACTATGGCTTTTACGAGCAGTACTTC. Its protein is CATHYGFYEQYF.

This clone occurred a few times. The gene calls are TRBV13 and TRBJ1-2; 8 bases agree with TRBD1. Germline CDR1 and CDR2: PRHDT and FYEKMQ (reference sequence). The CDR3 length is 14 residues. V trimming: 6 bases; J trimming: 8 bases; junction bases outside the gene matches: 11. Here the CDR3 reads CASSSGGALRGYTF. CDR3 coding DNA: TGTGCCAGCAGTTCAGGGGGCGCTTTGAGAGGCTACACCTTC.

This clone was counted between two and nine times. The chain recombines TRBV7-9 with TRBJ2-7, with D perhaps TRBD2 (6 bases). Germline CDR1 SEHNR, CDR2 FQNEAQ (reference sequence). V was trimmed by 5 bases and J by 4 bases, leaving 12 bases between them. The CDR3 is 13 residues long. The CDR3 is CASSPPGGYEQYF. The CDR3 DNA follows: TGTGCCAGCAGCCCGCCAGGAGGGTACGAGCAGTACTTC.

This chain joins TRBV13 and TRBJ2-5, with 11 nucleotides matching TRBD2. Losses at the gene ends were 4 bases for V and 7 bases for J; bases not matched to a gene: 11. CDR1 and CDR2 from the germline V gene are PRHDT and FYEKMQ (reference sequence). The length of the CDR3 is 16 residues. In nucleotides, the CDR3 is TGTGCCAGCAGCTATCTAGCGGGGGGCCTCAGGGGGACCCAGTACTTC. Protein: CASSYLAGGLRGTQYF.

This chain connects TRBV5-4 to TRBJ2-2; tentatively, D is TRBD2 (5 bases). CDR1 SGHNT and CDR2 YYREEE come from the germline V gene (reference sequence). There are 14 residues in the CDR3. The V end was cut by 4 bases, the J end by 1 base, with 8 bases between. The CDR3: CASSNSENTGELFF. CDR3 coding DNA: TGTGCCAGCAGCAATAGCGAGAACACCGGGGAGCTGTTTTTT. Variable domain in full (rest from reference TRBV5-4 and TRBJ2-2): ETGVTQSPTHLIKTRGQQVTLRCSSQSGHNTVSWYQQALGQGPQFIFQYYREEENGRGNFPPRFSGLQFPNYSSELNVNALELDDSALYLCASSNSENTGELFFGEGSRLTVL.

The chain uses TRBV5-1 and TRBJ2-1, with D possibly TRBD1 on 5 matching bases. The length of the CDR3 is 12 residues. Trimming took off 7 bases at V and 6 bases at J, with 11 bases between the two ends. Germline V gene lookup returns CDR1 SGHRS and CDR2 YFSETQ. The CDR3 DNA follows: TGCGCCAGCTTCGACAGTCTCAATGAGCAGTTCTTC. Residues: CASFDSLNEQFF.

The chain is built from TRBV6-1 and TRBJ1-5; 7 bases are a match to TRBD1. The CDR3 totals 15 residues. The V and J ends lost 5 bases and 2 bases, in that order; junction bases with no gene match: 6. The germline CDR1 and CDR2 sequences are MNHNS and SASEGT. The CDR3 protein is CASSRDRVGNQPQHF. DNA for the CDR3: TGTGCCAGCAGTCGCGACAGGGTCGGCAATCAGCCCCAGCATTTT.

The chain recombines TRBV19 with TRBJ2-1; 12 bases agree with TRBD2. The junction had 1 base not matched to a gene; V was cut back by 1 base and J by 6 bases. The CDR3 length is 15 residues. Per germline, CDR1 LNHDA and CDR2 SQIVND (reference sequence). The CDR3 region is CASSIVGLAGNEQFF. Written as DNA, the CDR3 is TGTGCCAGTAGTATAGTGGGACTAGCGGGCAATGAGCAGTTCTTC.

The chain combines TRBV4-1 with TRBJ1-5; D not resolved. CDR1 and CDR2 from the germline V gene are MGHRA and YSYEKL. V shed 1 base and J shed 6 bases, with 13 bases lying between them. The CDR3 totals 15 residues. CDR3 sequence: CASSQAWQRGQPQHF. DNA of the CDR3: TGCGCCAGCAGCCAAGCGTGGCAGCGGGGTCAGCCCCAGCATTTT.

The chain employs TRBV4-1 and TRBJ1-1; D is undetermined. Germline CDR1 and CDR2: MGHRA and YSYEKL. This CDR3 has 15 amino acids. The ends were cut back, 4 bases at V and 5 bases at J, with 17 bases in the middle. The CDR3: CASSLIRELGTEAFF. CDR3 DNA sequence: TGCGCCAGCAGCCTCATCAGAGAGTTGGGTACTGAAGCTTTCTTT.

This clone came up a few times. The chain couples TRBV29-1 to TRBJ1-2; D not certain. CDR1 and CDR2 (germline): SQVTM, ANQGSEA. Trimming cost V 2 bases and J 4 bases, with 11 bases left between them. This CDR3 is 13 amino acids long. The DNA for the CDR3 is TGCAGCGTTGAATCAGGCGAAAGCTATGGCTACACCTTC. Encoded protein: CSVESGESYGYTF.

This clone was recorded a few times. The rearrangement links TRBV14 to TRBJ1-2; D might be TRBD1 (6 bases). The germline V and J ends were trimmed by 0 bases and 3 bases, with 17 bases remaining between them. The length of the CDR3 is 17 residues. The V gene's germline CDR1 is SGHDN and CDR2 FVKESK. CDR3 sequence: CASSQDSAGARYYGYTF. The CDR3 coding sequence is TGTGCCAGCAGCCAAGATTCGGCGGGGGCGCGATACTATGGCTACACCTTC.

Only a few counts were recorded for this clone. The chain links TRBV7-9 to TRBJ1-2; no clear D. The germline V gene has CDR1 SEHNR and CDR2 FQNEAQ (reference sequence). The CDR3 totals 13 residues. V lost 4 bases to trimming and J lost 8 bases, with 14 bases between them. This chain's CDR3 is CASSSDPHRGYTF. CDR3 sequence (DNA): TGTGCCAGCAGCTCGGACCCCCACCGGGGCTACACCTTC.